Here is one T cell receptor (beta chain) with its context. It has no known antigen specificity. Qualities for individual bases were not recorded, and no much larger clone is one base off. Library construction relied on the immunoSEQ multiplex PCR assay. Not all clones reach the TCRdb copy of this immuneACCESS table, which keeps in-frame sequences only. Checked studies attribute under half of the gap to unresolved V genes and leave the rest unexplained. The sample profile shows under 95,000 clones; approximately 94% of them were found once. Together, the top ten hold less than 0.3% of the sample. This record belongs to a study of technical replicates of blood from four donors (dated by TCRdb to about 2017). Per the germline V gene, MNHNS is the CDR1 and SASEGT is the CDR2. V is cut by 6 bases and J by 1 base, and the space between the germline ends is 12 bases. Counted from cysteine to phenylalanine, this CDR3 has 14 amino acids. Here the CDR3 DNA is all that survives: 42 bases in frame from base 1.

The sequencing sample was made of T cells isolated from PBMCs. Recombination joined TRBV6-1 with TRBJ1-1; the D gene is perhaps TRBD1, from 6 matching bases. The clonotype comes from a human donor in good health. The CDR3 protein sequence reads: CASSGDTTNTEAFF. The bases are TGTGCCAGCAGCGGGGACACCACGAACACTGAAGCTTTCTTT.